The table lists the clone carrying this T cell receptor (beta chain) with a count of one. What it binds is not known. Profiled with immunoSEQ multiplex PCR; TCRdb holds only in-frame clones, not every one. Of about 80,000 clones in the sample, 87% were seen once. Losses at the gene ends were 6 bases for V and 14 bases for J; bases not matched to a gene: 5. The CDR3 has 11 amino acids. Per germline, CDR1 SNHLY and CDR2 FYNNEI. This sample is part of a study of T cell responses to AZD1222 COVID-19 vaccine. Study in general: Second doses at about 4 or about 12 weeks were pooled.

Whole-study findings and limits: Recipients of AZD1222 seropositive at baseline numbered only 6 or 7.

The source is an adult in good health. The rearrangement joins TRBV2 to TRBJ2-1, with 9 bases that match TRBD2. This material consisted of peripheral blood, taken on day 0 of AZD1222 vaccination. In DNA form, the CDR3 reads TGTGCCAGCAGCCAGACTAGCGGAAAGTTCTTC. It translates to CASSQTSGKFF.